The 2 T cell receptor beta chains below all came from one sample that was sequenced in a study of graft-versus-host responses after intestinal transplantation. Only in-frame clones appear in the TCRdb table, and some are missing; sequencing was by immunoSEQ multiplex PCR. The table lists roughly 75,000 clones, roughly 91% of them singletons, with over 0.095% in the top ten. Their cognate antigens are unknown. The sequencing used unstimulated CD4+ T cells sorted from spleen or lymph node cells, collected before intestinal transplant. The origin of the receptors is a human donor who received an intestinal transplant.

The V gene is TRBV7-2, the J gene TRBJ2-3; D is ambiguous. The CDR3 spans 15 residues. V lost 1 base, J lost 2 bases, and 10 bases lay in between. Germline V lookup: CDR1 SGHTA, CDR2 FQGNSA. Written as DNA, the CDR3 is TGTGCCAGCAGCTTAGACGCAGGAAACACAGATACGCAGTATTTT. Translation gives CASSLDAGNTDTQYF. The variable domain in full, with the rest retrieved from reference TRBV7-2 and TRBJ2-3, is GAGVSQSPSNKVTEKGKDVELRCDPISGHTALYWYRQSLGQGLEFLIYFQGNSAPDKSGLPSDRFSAERTGGSVSTLTIQRTQQEDSAVYLCASSLDAGNTDTQYFGPGTRLTVL.

The V call is TRBV5-1, the J call TRBJ2-1, with 7 bases matching TRBD1. The CDR3 is made up of 14 amino acids. J was trimmed by 7 bases and V by 3 bases; bases with no gene match: 7. Germline-derived CDR1 and CDR2 are SGHRS and YFSETQ. In nucleotides, the CDR3 is TGCGCCAGCAGCTCCGGGACAGCAAGAAATGAGCAGTTCTTC. This translates into CASSSGTARNEQFF. Combining the CDR3 with reference TRBV5-1 and TRBJ2-1 gives the whole variable domain KAGVTQTPRYLIKTRGQQVTLSCSPISGHRSVSWYQQTPGQGLQFLFEYFSETQRNKGNFPGRFSGRQFSNSRSEMNVSTLELGDSALYLCASSSGTARNEQFFGPGTRLTVL.